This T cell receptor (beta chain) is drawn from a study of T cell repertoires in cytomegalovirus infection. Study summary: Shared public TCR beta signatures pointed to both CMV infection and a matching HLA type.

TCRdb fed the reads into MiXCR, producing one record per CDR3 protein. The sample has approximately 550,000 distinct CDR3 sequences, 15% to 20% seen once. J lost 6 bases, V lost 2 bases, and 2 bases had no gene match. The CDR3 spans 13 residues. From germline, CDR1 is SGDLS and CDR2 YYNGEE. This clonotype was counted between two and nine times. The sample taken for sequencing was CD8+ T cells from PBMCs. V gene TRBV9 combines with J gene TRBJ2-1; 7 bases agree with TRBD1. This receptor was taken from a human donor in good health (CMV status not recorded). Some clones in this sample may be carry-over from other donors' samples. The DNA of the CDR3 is TGTGCCAGCAGCGTCGACAGGGTCAATGAGCAGTTCTTC. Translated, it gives CASSVDRVNEQFF.